Here is one TCR beta chain with its context. The antigen is undetermined. Generated by immunoSEQ multiplex PCR, the TCRdb table keeps only in-frame clones and is missing some. The profile shows about 87,000 clones, approximately 88% of them singletons. The CDR3 consists of 15 residues. Germline assignment: CDR1 MNHEY and CDR2 SVGAGI. After removal of 3 bases from V and 2 bases from J, the junction contained 1 base not matched to a gene. This entry belongs to a study of siplizumab effects on memory and regulatory T cells. Overall study results and limits: Naive T cells seemed more diverse than memory cells; they also seemed major alloresponse contributors.

The receptor's source is a human donor in good health. The chain carries TRBV6-5 and TRBJ2-1; TRBD1 matches 10 bases. Specimen: Tregs sorted from blood. The CDR3 loop reads CASSYDRGPYNEQFF. The CDR3 DNA sequence: TGTGCCAGCAGTTATGACAGGGGGCCCTACAATGAGCAGTTCTTC.